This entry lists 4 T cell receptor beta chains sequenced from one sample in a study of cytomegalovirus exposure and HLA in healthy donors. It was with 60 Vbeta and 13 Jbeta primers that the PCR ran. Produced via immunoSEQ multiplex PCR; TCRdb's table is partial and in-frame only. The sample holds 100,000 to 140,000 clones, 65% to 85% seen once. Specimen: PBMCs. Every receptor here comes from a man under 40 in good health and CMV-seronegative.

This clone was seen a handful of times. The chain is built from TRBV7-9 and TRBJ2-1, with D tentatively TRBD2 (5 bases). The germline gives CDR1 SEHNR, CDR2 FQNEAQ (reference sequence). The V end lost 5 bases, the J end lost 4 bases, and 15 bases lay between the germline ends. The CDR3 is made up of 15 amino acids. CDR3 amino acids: CASSGALGSYNEQFF. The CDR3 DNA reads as TGTGCCAGCAGCGGAGCGTTGGGGAGTTACAATGAGCAGTTCTTC.

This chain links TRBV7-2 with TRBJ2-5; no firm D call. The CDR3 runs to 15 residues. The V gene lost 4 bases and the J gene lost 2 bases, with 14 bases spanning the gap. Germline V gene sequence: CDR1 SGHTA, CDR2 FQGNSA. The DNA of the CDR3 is TGTGCCAGCAGCTCTCCGTGGCAGAAGCAAGAGACCCAGTACTTC. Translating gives CASSSPWQKQETQYF.

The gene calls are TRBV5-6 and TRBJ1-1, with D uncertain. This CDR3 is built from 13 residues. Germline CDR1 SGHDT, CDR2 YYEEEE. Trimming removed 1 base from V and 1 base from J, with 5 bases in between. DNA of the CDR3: TGTGCCAGCAGCTTGATCCGGAACACTGAAGCTTTCTTT. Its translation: CASSLIRNTEAFF.

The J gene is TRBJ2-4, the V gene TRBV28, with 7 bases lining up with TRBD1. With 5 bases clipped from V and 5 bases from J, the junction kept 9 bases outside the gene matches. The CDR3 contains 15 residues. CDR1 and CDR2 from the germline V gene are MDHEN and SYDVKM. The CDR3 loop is CASSRQGSRQNIQYF. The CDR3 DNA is TGTGCCAGCAGTCGACAGGGCTCGAGGCAAAACATTCAGTACTTC.